These T cell receptor beta chains were read from a single sample in a study of molecular identifiers for immune sequencing clone quantification. TCRdb reanalysed the PCR reads using MiXCR and keeps one entry per CDR3 protein. This sample has roughly 320,000 distinct CDR3 sequences; roughly 23% occur once, and the top ten carry 0.74%. Sequenced: naive CD8+ T cells from blood, with Jurkat cell RNA spiked in. The source is a human donor in good health. Some libraries in this study had Jurkat cell RNA spiked in. Both conserved end residues are part of each CDR3. A D gene is named only where the DNA matches it firmly. Clone sizes are given selectively: once, few, many, or a class where the clone is expanded.

v_gene: TRBV3-1
abundance: .
j_gene: TRBJ2-7
d_gene: TRBD1
CDR3aa: CASGQDPGQGSYEQYF
CDR3nt: TGTGCCAGCGGCCAAGACCCGGGACAGGGGTCCTACGAGCAGTACTTC

v_gene: TRBV20-1
abundance: many
j_gene: TRBJ2-7
d_gene: TRBD1
CDR3aa: CSGRQGVAYEQYF
CDR3nt: TGCAGTGGTCGACAGGGGGTGGCCTACGAGCAGTACTTC

v_gene: TRBV23-1
abundance: .
j_gene: TRBJ1-5
d_gene: .
CDR3aa: CAGGSRTVNNQPQHF
CDR3nt: TGCGCCGGAGGATCGAGGACAGTTAACAACCAGCCCCAGCATTTT

v_gene: TRBV12-3/TRBV12-4
abundance: .
j_gene: TRBJ2-6
d_gene: TRBD1
CDR3aa: CASSFWSADRAGANVLTF
CDR3nt: TGTGCCAGCAGTTTTTGGTCGGCTGACAGGGCTGGGGCCAACGTCCTGACTTTC

v_gene: TRBV20-1
abundance: few
j_gene: TRBJ2-7
d_gene: .
CDR3aa: CSAGAQRGVSEQYF
CDR3nt: TGCAGTGCTGGGGCTCAGCGAGGAGTCTCCGAGCAGTACTTC

v_gene: TRBV30
abundance: few
j_gene: TRBJ2-3
d_gene: TRBD1
CDR3aa: CAWSLGGASTDTQYF
CDR3nt: TGTGCCTGGAGTTTAGGGGGCGCTAGCACAGATACGCAGTATTTT

v_gene: TRBV20-1
abundance: .
j_gene: TRBJ2-7
d_gene: TRBD1
CDR3aa: CSASGQGVYGQYF
CDR3nt: TGCAGTGCTAGCGGTCAGGGGGTCTACGGGCAGTACTTC

v_gene: TRBV19
abundance: many
j_gene: TRBJ1-1
d_gene: .
CDR3aa: CASSNGPNTEAFF
CDR3nt: TGTGCCAGTAGTAACGGTCCGAACACTGAAGCTTTCTTT

v_gene: TRBV6-5
abundance: many
j_gene: TRBJ2-1
d_gene: .
CDR3aa: CASSYPGRGGNEQFF
CDR3nt: TGTGCCAGCAGTTACCCTGGCAGGGGCGGCAATGAGCAGTTCTTC

v_gene: TRBV4-1
abundance: .
j_gene: TRBJ2-6
d_gene: .
CDR3aa: CASSQDKVSGANVLTF
CDR3nt: TGCGCCAGCAGCCAAGATAAGGTCTCTGGGGCCAACGTCCTGACTTTC

v_gene: TRBV6-1
abundance: many
j_gene: TRBJ2-1
d_gene: .
CDR3aa: CASRDNNEQFF
CDR3nt: TGTGCCAGCAGAGATAACAATGAGCAGTTCTTC

v_gene: TRBV12-3/TRBV12-4
abundance: few
j_gene: TRBJ1-1
d_gene: .
CDR3aa: CASSLGIRTEAFF
CDR3nt: TGTGCCAGCAGTTTAGGCATCAGGACTGAAGCTTTCTTT

v_gene: TRBV27
abundance: many
j_gene: TRBJ2-7
d_gene: TRBD2
CDR3aa: CASSLVLAGTYEQYF
CDR3nt: TGTGCCAGCAGTTTAGTACTAGCGGGGACCTACGAGCAGTACTTC

v_gene: TRBV19
abundance: .
j_gene: TRBJ2-1
d_gene: .
CDR3aa: CASSIYSSYNEQFF
CDR3nt: TGTGCCAGTAGTATATACAGCTCCTACAATGAGCAGTTCTTC

v_gene: TRBV5-6
abundance: .
j_gene: TRBJ2-7
d_gene: .
CDR3aa: CARRLTASSSYEQYF
CDR3nt: TGTGCCCGCCGCTTGACAGCCTCCTCCTCCTACGAGCAGTACTTC

v_gene: TRBV6-2/TRBV6-3
abundance: .
j_gene: TRBJ2-3
d_gene: .
CDR3aa: CASSYIAADTQYF
CDR3nt: TGTGCCAGCAGTTATATAGCAGCAGATACGCAGTATTTT

v_gene: TRBV7-9
abundance: few
j_gene: TRBJ2-7
d_gene: TRBD2
CDR3aa: CASSLVGGAHEQYF
CDR3nt: TGTGCCAGCAGCTTGGTCGGGGGGGCCCACGAGCAGTACTTC

v_gene: TRBV6-1
abundance: many
j_gene: TRBJ1-1
d_gene: .
CDR3aa: CASSFGTYMNTEAFF
CDR3nt: TGTGCCAGCAGCTTCGGGACATACATGAACACTGAAGCTTTCTTT

v_gene: TRBV12-3/TRBV12-4
abundance: many
j_gene: TRBJ1-2
d_gene: .
CDR3aa: CASSSAGSGSGYTF
CDR3nt: TGTGCCAGCAGTAGCGCAGGATCTGGTTCTGGCTACACCTTC

v_gene: TRBV7-9
abundance: few
j_gene: TRBJ2-7
d_gene: .
CDR3aa: CASSLVPGSEQYF
CDR3nt: TGTGCCAGCAGCTTAGTTCCAGGGAGCGAGCAGTACTTC

v_gene: TRBV4-1
abundance: .
j_gene: TRBJ1-6
d_gene: .
CDR3aa: CASSQDSAGVNSPLHF
CDR3nt: TGCGCCAGCAGCCAAGATTCGGCAGGGGTAAATTCACCCCTCCACTTT

v_gene: TRBV5-6
abundance: many
j_gene: TRBJ1-1
d_gene: .
CDR3aa: CASSLVEQGEAFF
CDR3nt: TGTGCCAGCAGCTTGGTCGAGCAGGGGGAAGCTTTCTTT

v_gene: TRBV6-6
abundance: many
j_gene: TRBJ2-7
d_gene: .
CDR3aa: CASSYQQRGGYEQYF
CDR3nt: TGTGCCAGCAGTTACCAACAGCGAGGGGGCTACGAGCAGTACTTC

v_gene: TRBV29-1
abundance: many
j_gene: TRBJ2-3
d_gene: .
CDR3aa: CSVNEGGTDTQYF
CDR3nt: TGCAGCGTGAACGAGGGTGGCACAGATACGCAGTATTTT